Below are 18 T cell receptor beta chains sequenced from a single sample in a study of spatial heterogeneity in lung cancer. Time point of the sample: blood at routine non-recurrence follow-up after resection. Whole RNA came from tumor, nontumor lung or frozen PBMC and was sequenced without being sorted. TCRdb re-called the 5' RACE reads through MiXCR, storing one row per CDR3 protein. Here the sample spans 25,000 or so distinct CDR3 sequences, roughly 6% being singletons. Sample: PBMCs, taken at follow-up. The receptors were gathered from a male donor with early-stage non-small cell lung cancer.

The chain links TRBV27 to TRBJ2-3; the D gene is possibly TRBD2 (6 bases). The germline V gene has CDR1 MNHEY and CDR2 SMNVEV (reference sequence). This CDR3 contains 17 residues. V lost 3 bases and J lost 4, with 20 bases in between. CDR3 loop: CASSLIEVVSGADTQYF. CDR3 in DNA: TGTGCCAGCAGTTTGATTGAGGTTGTGTCGGGGGCAGATACGCAGTATTTT.

The sample holds a few counts of this clonotype. The CDR3 reads CASSQRAGNTGELFF. Written as DNA, the CDR3 is TGTGCCAGCAGCCAGCGAGCGGGAAACACCGGGGAGCTGTTTTTT. The gene calls are TRBV3-1 and TRBJ2-2; TRBD2 matches 7 bases. This CDR3 comprises 15 residues. The V segment lost 3 bases and the J segment 2 bases; nucleotides outside the gene matches: 3. In germline, CDR1 is LGHDT, CDR2 YNNKEL (reference sequence).

This clonotype was detected a few times. The chain employs TRBV23-1 and TRBJ2-4; TRBD2 might be the D (6 bases). TRBV23-1 is flagged as an ORF with uncertain function. The V and J ends lost 2 bases and 0 bases respectively, with 23 bases between them. This CDR3 has 20 residues. CDR3 nucleotides: TGCGCCAGCAGTCAACCCCTCAACCCAAGGGGACTTTTAGCCAAAAACATTCAGTACTTC. It is translated as CASSQPLNPRGLLAKNIQYF.

This clonotype was picked up a small number of times. V is TRBV6-1 and J is TRBJ2-7, with D uncertain. Germline loops: CDR1 MNHNS, CDR2 SASEGT. This CDR3 has 11 residues. V gave up 7 bases and J gave up 3 bases, with 7 bases separating them. The CDR3 loop is CASTYGYEQYF. CDR3 bases: TGTGCCAGCACTTATGGCTACGAGCAGTACTTC.

This clonotype has only a few counts. This chain links TRBV10-3 with TRBJ2-7; D possibly corresponds to TRBD1 (5 bases). The germline V and J ends were trimmed by 8 bases and 8 bases, with 19 bases remaining between them. The CDR3 has 13 amino acids. Looked up from germline, CDR1 is ENHRY and CDR2 is SYGVKD. The CDR3 region is CAISDRRAVKQYF. The CDR3 DNA follows: TGTGCCATCTCCGACAGACGGGCCGTCAAGCAGTACTTC.

Many counts were recorded for this clonotype. The J gene is TRBJ1-2, the V gene TRBV5-6; possible D gene TRBD1, 5 bases. Germline CDR1 and CDR2: SGHDT and YYEEEE. The CDR3 loop spans 13 amino acids. V was clipped by 0 bases and J by 6 bases, with 9 bases between them. The CDR3 DNA reads as TGTGCCAGCAGCTTGGGTCAGGGCCATGGCTACACCTTC. As protein: CASSLGQGHGYTF.

The table lists this clonotype with many counts. The rearrangement links TRBV4-3 to TRBJ2-5; D is uncertain. Per the germline V gene, CDR1 is LGHNA and CDR2 is YSLEER. V was clipped by 1 base and J by 5 bases, with 8 bases between them. The CDR3 has 13 amino acids. DNA of the CDR3: TGCGCCAGCAGCCAAGGACAACGGGAGACCCAGTACTTC. Amino acid sequence: CASSQGQRETQYF.

This clonotype was counted many times. The V gene is TRBV6-5, the J gene TRBJ1-6, with TRBD1 identical over 7 bases. Germline CDR1 reads MNHEY; CDR2 reads SVGAGI. The CDR3 is made up of 15 amino acids. After removal of 2 bases from V and 8 bases from J, the junction contained 6 bases not matched to a gene. The CDR3 region is CASSYGQVTDSPLHF. The CDR3 nucleotides read TGTGCCAGCAGTTACGGACAGGTGACCGATTCACCCCTCCACTTT.

The V gene is TRBV2, the J gene TRBJ2-7, with 9 bases fitting TRBD1. V shed 4 bases and J 4 bases; nucleotides not matched to a gene: 8. The germline CDR1 and CDR2 sequences are SNHLY and FYNNEI. CDR3 length: 15 amino acids. The CDR3 here is CASSVLGTGRYEQYV. CDR3 coding DNA: TGTGCCAGCAGTGTCCTCGGGACAGGGCGGTACGAGCAGTACGTC.

There are many counts of this clonotype. V and J are TRBV20-1 and TRBJ1-2, with D hard to call. The CDR3 totals 12 residues. Looked up from germline, CDR1 is DFQATT and CDR2 is SNEGSKA (reference sequence). Trimming cost V 4 bases and J 8 bases, with 14 bases left between them. CDR3 residues: CSATTETPGYTF. CDR3 bases: TGCAGTGCTACGACGGAGACTCCCGGCTACACCTTC.

This clonotype was seen at least ten times. The chain carries TRBV11-3 and TRBJ2-7, with unresolved D. From germline, CDR1 is SGHNT and CDR2 YENEEA. V lost 0 bases to trimming and J lost 3 bases, with 9 bases between them. The CDR3 runs to 14 residues. In DNA, the CDR3 is TGTGCCAGCAGCTTAGAGCCGACCAGCTACGAGCAGTACGTC. It codes for CASSLEPTSYEQYV.

This clonotype showed up many times. J is TRBJ1-6 and V is TRBV7-9, with TRBD1 matching over 8 bases. The CDR3 loop spans 14 amino acids. Trimming cost V 4 bases and J 10 bases; bases outside gene matches: 6. CDR1 SEHNR and CDR2 FQNEAQ come from the germline V gene (reference sequence). In DNA form, the CDR3 reads TGTGCCAGCAGCTCGGACAGGGTGAGGTCACCCCTCCACTTT. Translating gives CASSSDRVRSPLHF.

This clonotype was observed many times. The chain carries TRBV11-2 and TRBJ2-5; 9 nucleotides match TRBD1. Germline assignment: CDR1 SGHAT and CDR2 FQNNGV. V was pared by 1 base and J by 4 bases, with 10 bases of the junction left unmatched. This CDR3 has 17 amino acids. CDR3 coding DNA: TGTGCCAGCAGCTTAGGGGCCGGGACAGGGTTTAGAGAGACCCAGTACTTC. This translates into CASSLGAGTGFRETQYF.

The table lists this clonotype with many counts. The chain uses TRBV5-5 and TRBJ2-7, with unresolved D. Per the germline V gene, CDR1 is SGHKS and CDR2 is YYEKEE (reference sequence). The CDR3 spans 12 residues. The V and J ends lost 4 bases and 4 bases respectively, with 9 bases between them. The CDR3 DNA reads TGTGCCAGCAGCCTGCTACGTTACGAGCAGTACTTC. Amino acid sequence: CASSLLRYEQYF. The complete variable domain, with remaining parts taken from reference TRBV5-5 and TRBJ2-7, reads DAGVTQSPTHLIKTRGQQVTLRCSPISGHKSVSWYQQVLGQGPQFIFQYYEKEERGRGNFPDRFSARQFPNYSSELNVNALLLGDSALYLCASSLLRYEQYFGPGTRLTVT.

As regards this clonotype: A much bigger clone sits one base away, suggesting this may be a read error. Without the conserved terminal phenylalanine or tryptophan, this CDR3 likely stems from a read error. This chain connects TRBV27 to TRBJ2-7; D tentatively fits TRBD1 or TRBD2 (6 bases each). V lost 6 bases and J lost 0, with 15 bases in between. CDR1 MNHEY and CDR2 SMNVEV come from the germline V gene (reference sequence). This CDR3 has 15 residues. The CDR3 sequence: CASSSRWGASYEQYL. CDR3 DNA: TGTGCCAGCAGCTCGAGGTGGGGGGCCTCCTACGAGCAGTACCTC.

This clonotype has at least ten counts. The chain employs TRBV7-2 and TRBJ2-1, with 11 nucleotides matching TRBD1. This CDR3 comprises 17 residues. After removal of 5 bases from V and 3 bases from J, the junction contained 9 bases not matched to a gene. Germline assignment: CDR1 SGHTA and CDR2 FQGNSA. As DNA, the CDR3 is TGTGCCAGCAGCGCCCCCCAGGGACAGGGGGTCTACAATGAGCAGTTCTTC. It translates to CASSAPQGQGVYNEQFF.

The table lists this clonotype with many counts. The J gene is TRBJ1-3, the V gene TRBV9; D is perhaps TRBD1 (5 bases). Between the trimmed V and J ends, which lost 3 bases and 11 bases, there was a span of 15 bases. The CDR3 extends over 13 amino acids. Germline V gene sequence: CDR1 SGDLS, CDR2 YYNGEE. The CDR3 sequence: CASSARDPQPIYF. In DNA, the CDR3 is TGTGCCAGCAGCGCCCGGGACCCCCAGCCCATATATTTT. The complete variable domain, with remaining parts taken from reference TRBV9 and TRBJ1-3, reads DSGVTQTPKHLITATGQRVTLRCSPRSGDLSVYWYQQSLDQGLQFLIQYYNGEERAKGNILERFSAQQFPDLHSELNLSSLELGDSALYFCASSARDPQPIYFGEGSWLTVV.

This chain joins TRBV12-3 or TRBV12-4 and TRBJ2-3; D is perhaps TRBD1 or TRBD2 (6 bases each). Trimming shortened V by 2 bases and J by 4 bases, and 10 bases separated the two germline ends. This CDR3 spans 14 amino acids. The CDR3 DNA reads as TGTGCCAGCAGTTTATCGGGGGCGGCAGATACGCAGTATTTT. Translating gives CASSLSGAADTQYF.